This TCR beta chain was identified in a study of graft-versus-host responses after intestinal transplantation. Study information: All recipients got anti-thymocyte globulin induction, then tacrolimus and steroids for 3 to 4 years. Study-wide findings and caveats: In recipient marrow, GvH clones were found, and some appeared first in ileum or blood.

CDR3 size: 15 residues. Trimming stripped 5 bases from V and 4 bases from J, with 19 bases between. Germline CDR1 reads SGHDT; CDR2 reads YYEEEE. TCRdb's table, derived via immunoSEQ multiplex PCR, lists solely in-frame clones and lacks some. The sample comprises about 86,000 clones, less than 90% of which are singletons, and approximately 0.28% rests with the top ten. Details on this clone: Antigen specificity is unknown.

The sequence was collected from a human donor who was the organ donor for an intestinal transplant. The material sequenced was unstimulated CD4+ T cells sorted from spleen or lymph node cells, taken before transplant. The J gene is TRBJ2-7, the V gene TRBV5-6, with D possibly TRBD2 on 5 matching bases. The CDR3 is CASSLGSPQWYEQYF. The DNA of the CDR3 is TGTGCCAGCAGTCTTGGGAGCCCCCAGTGGTACGAGCAGTACTTC.